A single sample is the source of the 31 T cell receptor beta chains below, sequenced in a study of beta chain features in type 1 diabetes. All of the isolated RNA was reverse transcribed, so expressed TCRB transcripts were sequenced. Clones were read by immunoSEQ multiplex PCR, and TCRdb kept only the in-frame ones, dropping some. The data contain 850,000 to 900,000 clones, around a sixth of them seen just once; the ten biggest clones take up 0.02% to 0.025%. The sample was naive CD4+ T cells from blood. These receptors were collected from a young woman in good health.

Comment on this clone: Additional DNA sequences in this sample encode the identical CDR3. V usage is TRBV2 and J usage is TRBJ2-3; TRBD1 matches 9 bases. J lost 3 bases, V lost 6 bases, and 4 bases had no gene match. The germline CDR1 and CDR2 sequences are SNHLY and FYNNEI. CDR3 length equals 14 residues. The DNA of the CDR3 is TGTGCCAGCAGCGGACAGGGGTCAACAGATACGCAGTATTTT. This sequence encodes CASSGQGSTDTQYF.

This clone was observed a few times. The chain couples TRBV19 to TRBJ2-7, with 10 nucleotides matching TRBD2. The V and J ends lost 6 bases and 4 bases, in that order; junction bases with no gene match: 6. CDR3 length: 14 residues. The germline CDR1 and CDR2 sequences are LNHDA and SQIVND (reference sequence). This chain's CDR3 is CASSQREGPYEQYF. CDR3 DNA: TGTGCCAGTAGCCAGCGGGAGGGCCCATACGAGCAGTACTTC.

This clone was seen more than once but under ten times. The genes are TRBV9 and TRBJ2-3, with 8 bases lining up with TRBD1. The CDR3 length is 16 residues. Germline V gene data show CDR1 as SGDLS and CDR2 as YYNGEE. V trimming: 4 bases; J trimming: 5 bases; junction bases outside the gene matches: 12. The CDR3, as DNA: TGTGCCAGCAGCCGATGGACAGGGAATGAGATAGATACGCAGTATTTT. Residues: CASSRWTGNEIDTQYF.

In its sample, this clone was seen a few times. V is TRBV9 and J is TRBJ1-2; 8 bases fit TRBD1. This CDR3 contains 15 residues. From germline, CDR1 is SGDLS and CDR2 YYNGEE. The V and J ends lost 0 bases and 4 bases, in that order; junction bases with no gene match: 5. The CDR3 DNA reads TGTGCCAGCAGCGTAGAATCAGGGGGCGTCTATGGCTACACCTTC. Translated: CASSVESGGVYGYTF. Full variable domain (rest looked up from reference TRBV9 and TRBJ1-2): DSGVTQTPKHLITATGQRVTLRCSPRSGDLSVYWYQQSLDQGLQFLIQYYNGEERAKGNILERFSAQQFPDLHSELNLSSLELGDSALYFCASSVESGGVYGYTFGSGTRLTVV.

The chain joins TRBV5-4 to TRBJ2-1; D is unclear. This CDR3 is built from 15 residues. Germline CDR1 is SGHNT and CDR2 is YYREEE (reference sequence). The germline V and J ends were trimmed by 1 base and 7 bases, with 15 bases remaining between them. In DNA form, the CDR3 reads TGTGCCAGCAGCTTGAAGGGAAAAGCAAGAAATGAGCAGTTCTTC. Amino acids: CASSLKGKARNEQFF.

The J gene is TRBJ2-1, the V gene TRBV7-6, with D maybe TRBD2 (6 bases). Germline assignment: CDR1 SGHVS and CDR2 FNYEAQ. The CDR3 has 15 amino acids. The germline V and J ends were trimmed by 1 base and 6 bases, with 13 bases remaining between them. The CDR3 region is CASSLVVLGGNEQFF. The CDR3 bases are TGTGCCAGCAGCTTAGTCGTCCTCGGGGGCAATGAGCAGTTCTTC.

The chain carries TRBV10-2 and TRBJ1-2; a weak D match, TRBD1 (5 bases). This CDR3 region has 15 residues. V shed 3 bases and J shed 3 bases, with 14 bases lying between them. CDR1 WSHSY and CDR2 SAAADI come from the germline V gene. The CDR3 DNA reads TGCGCCAGCAGTGACGGGACCCTAAGGCACTATGGCTACACCTTC. It translates to CASSDGTLRHYGYTF.

This chain connects TRBV4-2 to TRBJ2-1; D remains unclear. V lost 1 base and J 8 bases, leaving 15 bases between the germline ends. CDR1 LGHNA and CDR2 YNFKEQ come from the germline V gene. This CDR3 has 15 amino acids. Written as DNA, the CDR3 is TGTGCCAGCAGCCAAGCGGGCGGCCGCGGCGATGAGCAGTTCTTC. This codes for CASSQAGGRGDEQFF.

This chain links TRBV29-1 with TRBJ1-1; D call uncertain. V was pared by 5 bases and J by 0 bases, with 10 bases between. The germline V gene has CDR1 SQVTM and CDR2 ANQGSEA. The CDR3 is made up of 13 amino acids. This CDR3 is CSVSRVMNTEAFF. CDR3 DNA sequence: TGCAGCGTTTCGAGGGTTATGAACACTGAAGCTTTCTTT.

The V gene is TRBV5-1, the J gene TRBJ2-7; tentative D call: TRBD1 (5 bases). Germline V CDR1 and CDR2: SGHRS, YFSETQ. V lost 5 bases and J 2 bases, leaving 20 bases between the germline ends. CDR3 length: 16 amino acids. This CDR3 is CASRSSGNIIPYEQYF. The CDR3 DNA sequence: TGCGCCAGCAGAAGTTCAGGGAACATCATCCCCTACGAGCAGTACTTC.

The chain uses TRBV2 and TRBJ2-7, with a weak D call TRBD1 (5 bases). V was pared by 5 bases and J by 2 bases, with 13 bases between. The CDR3 length is 14 residues. In germline, CDR1 is SNHLY, CDR2 FYNNEI. CDR3 amino acids: CASSFGDRTYEQYF. DNA for the CDR3: TGTGCCAGCAGTTTTGGAGACAGAACCTACGAGCAGTACTTC.

Comments on this clone: The same CDR3 can be traced to other DNA sequences in this sample. This chain joins TRBV7-3 and TRBJ2-1; 8 positions match TRBD2. The CDR3 spans 15 residues. Germline V CDR1 and CDR2: SGHTA, FQGTGA. V was pared by 4 bases and J by 4 bases, with 6 bases of the junction left unmatched. The CDR3 sequence is CASSSRTSSYNEQFF. The DNA for the CDR3 is TGTGCCAGCAGCTCTCGGACTAGCTCGTACAATGAGCAGTTCTTC.

This clone was counted only a few times. This chain uses TRBV7-2 with TRBJ2-5; 8 bases map to TRBD1. Losses at the gene ends were 5 bases for V and 5 bases for J; bases not matched to a gene: 13. Germline CDR1 is SGHTA and CDR2 is FQGNSA. The length of the CDR3 is 16 residues. CDR3 sequence: CASSPGDRTGRETQYF. DNA of the CDR3: TGTGCCAGCAGCCCCGGGGACCGGACAGGGAGGGAGACCCAGTACTTC.

This clone occurred a few times. V and J are TRBV2 and TRBJ2-5; 7 bases are shared with TRBD2. The germline V gene has CDR1 SNHLY and CDR2 FYNNEI. Trimming removed 2 bases from V and 2 bases from J; junction bases left unmatched: 11. The CDR3 contains 17 residues. As DNA, the CDR3 is TGTGCCAGCAGTGAATTCCCTAAAGGGAGGGCTCAAGAGACCCAGTACTTC. Protein: CASSEFPKGRAQETQYF. The full variable domain, its missing parts supplied by reference TRBV2 and TRBJ2-5, is EPEVTQTPSHQVTQMGQEVILRCVPISNHLYFYWYRQILGQKVEFLVSFYNNEISEKSEIFDDQFSVERPDGSNFTLKIRSTKLEDSAMYFCASSEFPKGRAQETQYFGPGTRLLVL.

The chain links TRBV15 to TRBJ2-7; 8 bases fit TRBD1. This CDR3 has 14 residues. Germline V CDR1 and CDR2: LNHNV, YYDKDF (reference sequence). With 1 base clipped from V and 9 bases from J, the junction kept 8 bases outside the gene matches. Written as DNA, the CDR3 is TGTGCCACCAGCAGAGGGACAGGGCTCTTTGGGCAGTACTTC. Translating it yields CATSRGTGLFGQYF.

This clone showed up just a few times. CDR3 region: CASSHIDTRRGYTF. The CDR3 DNA follows: TGCGCCAGCAGCCACATAGATACTAGGCGTGGCTACACCTTC. V and J are TRBV4-1 and TRBJ1-2; D is ambiguous. The CDR3 spans 14 residues. The germline V gene has CDR1 MGHRA and CDR2 YSYEKL. The ends were cut back, 3 bases at V and 7 bases at J, with 15 bases in the middle.

This clone has a handful of counts. The chain has TRBV7-2 and TRBJ2-1, with D maybe TRBD1 (6 bases). Trimming took off 5 bases at V and 7 bases at J, with 12 bases between the two ends. CDR1 and CDR2 (germline): SGHTA, FQGNSA. The CDR3 is made up of 13 amino acids. CDR3: CASSLNRANEQFF. DNA of the CDR3: TGTGCCAGCAGCCTAAACAGGGCGAATGAGCAGTTCTTC.

The chain combines TRBV19 with TRBJ2-1; TRBD2 matches at 11 bases. Looked up from germline, CDR1 is LNHDA and CDR2 is SQIVND (reference sequence). The CDR3 spans 15 residues. The V segment lost 6 bases and the J segment 3 bases; nucleotides outside the gene matches: 4. DNA of the CDR3: TGTGCCAGTAGGGTAGCGGGAGGGGTCTACAATGAGCAGTTCTTC. This gives the protein CASRVAGGVYNEQFF.

This chain uses TRBV6-1 with TRBJ1-2; D uncertain. This CDR3 has 13 residues. The V gene lost 4 bases and the J gene lost 1 base, with 7 bases spanning the gap. Germline CDR1 is MNHNS and CDR2 is SASEGT. The CDR3 spells CASSVGSNYGYTF. For the CDR3, the DNA is TGTGCCAGCAGTGTGGGCAGTAACTATGGCTACACCTTC.

CDR3 residues: CASSQRPQGSNEQFF. CDR3 DNA sequence: TGCGCCAGCAGCCAACGCCCCCAGGGGTCCAATGAGCAGTTCTTC. The chain is built from TRBV4-3 and TRBJ2-1, with D possibly matching TRBD1 (6 bases). The CDR3 runs 15 residues. Looked up from germline, CDR1 is LGHNA and CDR2 is YSLEER. Trimming stripped 2 bases from V and 6 bases from J, with 14 bases between.

V and J are TRBV18 and TRBJ2-1, with 8 bases identical to TRBD2. CDR1 is KGHSH, CDR2 LQKENI, per germline. The CDR3 extends over 14 amino acids. J was trimmed by 3 bases and V by 6 bases; bases with no gene match: 4. The CDR3 region has the DNA TGTGCCAGCTCTGGTACTAGCGGCTACAATGAGCAGTTCTTC. Protein product: CASSGTSGYNEQFF.

This clone was seen only a few times. The chain couples TRBV19 to TRBJ1-1; possibly TRBD1 for D (5 bases). Germline loops: CDR1 LNHDA, CDR2 SQIVND (reference sequence). Trimming shortened V by 5 bases and J by 0 bases, and 13 bases separated the two germline ends. The CDR3 runs to 15 residues. The CDR3 DNA follows: TGTGCCAGTAGTTTACCGGGACGCATGAACACTGAAGCTTTCTTT. It encodes CASSLPGRMNTEAFF.

The V and J genes are TRBV27 and TRBJ1-4; tentatively, D is TRBD1 (5 bases). Per the germline V gene, CDR1 is MNHEY and CDR2 is SMNVEV (reference sequence). The CDR3 is 14 residues long. Trimming cost V 6 bases and J 3 bases, with 11 bases left between them. The DNA of the CDR3 is TGTGCCAGCAGGACGGGGCGGCCTAATGAAAAACTGTTTTTT. It yields the protein CASRTGRPNEKLFF.

This clone has more than one count but fewer than ten. The CDR3 bases are TGTGCCAGCAGCCCCATTCTAGCGGTTAACCAAGAGACCCAGTACTTC. This translates into CASSPILAVNQETQYF. The genes are TRBV7-2 and TRBJ2-5, with 7 bases identical to TRBD2. This CDR3 contains 16 residues. Germline CDR1 reads SGHTA; CDR2 reads FQGNSA. V shed 5 bases and J 0 bases; nucleotides not matched to a gene: 9.

The count of this clone is one. This rearrangement joins TRBV21-1 to TRBJ2-5. TRBV21-1 is a pseudogene locus. This CDR3 is 18 amino acids long. CDR3 in amino acids: CAIIKAGSQEQGKETQYF. The CDR3 bases are TGTGCCATTATCAAGGCAGGGAGTCAGGAGCAGGGAAAAGAGACCCAGTACTTC.

The chain joins TRBV7-9 to TRBJ1-1, with a tentative D call TRBD1 (6 bases). The V end was cut by 4 bases, the J end by 3 bases, with 15 bases between. The CDR3 length is 15 residues. Germline values: CDR1 SEHNR, CDR2 FQNEAQ (reference sequence). The CDR3 loop is CASSSTQGPHTEAFF. Here the CDR3 DNA reads TGTGCCAGCAGCTCGACACAGGGCCCCCACACTGAAGCTTTCTTT.

V and J are TRBV7-9 and TRBJ2-6; weak D call: TRBD1 (5 bases). V was clipped by 7 bases and J by 0 bases, with 19 bases between them. The CDR3 has 18 amino acids. Germline V gene data show CDR1 as SEHNR and CDR2 as FQNEAQ (reference sequence). The CDR3 sequence: CASKHSTDEHSGANVLTF. As DNA, the CDR3 is TGTGCCAGCAAACATTCGACAGATGAACACTCTGGGGCCAACGTCCTGACTTTC.

The gene calls are TRBV6-5 and TRBJ2-7; D perhaps matches TRBD2 (5 bases). CDR3 length equals 13 residues. In germline, CDR1 is MNHEY, CDR2 SVGAGI. Between the trimmed V and J ends, which lost 4 bases and 5 bases, there was a span of 12 bases. The CDR3 nucleotides read TGTGCCAGCAGTTCCTTTGTGGGAGACGAGCAGTACTTC. It encodes CASSSFVGDEQYF.

This clone showed up just a few times. The chain has TRBV28 and TRBJ1-1, with D hard to call. Germline V gene data show CDR1 as MDHEN and CDR2 as SYDVKM. V lost 3 bases, J lost 10 bases, and 15 bases lay in between. The CDR3 has 13 amino acids. CDR3 sequence: CASSFESNRGAFF. The CDR3 DNA follows: TGTGCCAGCAGTTTTGAGTCGAATCGCGGAGCTTTCTTT.

On this clone: The identical CDR3 is also encoded by other nucleotide sequences in the sample. The chain employs TRBV15 and TRBJ2-3; D is perhaps TRBD1 (5 bases). Germline CDR1 and CDR2: LNHNV and YYDKDF (reference sequence). The CDR3 has 16 amino acids. The V end was cut by 1 base, the J end by 7 bases, with 18 bases between. As DNA, the CDR3 is TGTGCCACCAGCAGAGGACTCGGGTCAGGGTGGCATACGCAGTATTTT. It encodes CATSRGLGSGWHTQYF. Complete variable domain (other parts from reference TRBV15 and TRBJ2-3): DAMVIQNPRYQVTQFGKPVTLSCSQTLNHNVMYWYQQKSSQAPKLLFHYYDKDFNNEADTPDNFQSRRPNTSFCFLDIRSPGLGDTAMYLCATSRGLGSGWHTQYFGPGTRLTVL.

This clone was seen once. The chain recombines TRBV18 with TRBJ2-7; D is possibly TRBD2 (5 bases). The CDR3 loop spans 14 amino acids. V lost 3 bases, J lost 3 bases, and 12 bases lay in between. Germline CDR1 reads KGHSH; CDR2 reads LQKENI. The CDR3, as DNA: TGTGCCAGCTCACCCCGGGAACAACTCTACGAGCAGTACTTC. Its protein is CASSPREQLYEQYF.